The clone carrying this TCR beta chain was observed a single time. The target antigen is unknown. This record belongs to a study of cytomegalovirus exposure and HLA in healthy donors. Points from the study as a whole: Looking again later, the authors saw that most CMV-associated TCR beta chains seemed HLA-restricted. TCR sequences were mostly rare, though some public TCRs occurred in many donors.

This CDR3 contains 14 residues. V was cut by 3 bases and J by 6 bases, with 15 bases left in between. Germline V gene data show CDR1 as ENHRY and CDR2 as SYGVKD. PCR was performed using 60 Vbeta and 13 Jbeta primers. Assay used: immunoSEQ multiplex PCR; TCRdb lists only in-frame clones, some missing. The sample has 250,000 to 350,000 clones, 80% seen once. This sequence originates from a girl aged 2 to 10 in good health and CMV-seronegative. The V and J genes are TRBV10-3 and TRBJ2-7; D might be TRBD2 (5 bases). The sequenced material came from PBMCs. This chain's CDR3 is CAISDRSSTGEQYF. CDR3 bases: TGTGCCATCAGTGATAGGTCTAGCACTGGCGAGCAGTACTTC.